This T cell receptor (beta chain) was recorded in a study of blood T cell repertoires in COVID-19 (dated by TCRdb to about 2020). A note on the overall study: The collaborator samples originated in the United States, Italy and Spain and spanned the acute and convalescent phases of COVID-19. Nearly every sample came with metadata listing a de-identified subject ID, COVID-19 status, age in years and sex. Where available, HLA class I and class II types were obtained from metadata supplied by the sample provider rather than from assay-based typing. The samples were drawn from the first 160 participants of the ongoing ImmuneRACE study and from some 1,300 subjects provided by 6 global collaborators. The prospective study material was composed of cDNA or gDNA derived from T cells, B-cell-depleted T cells, or PBMCs. The repertoires were made available in a free public database intended to serve as a resource for research on the immune response to SARS-CoV-2. Subjects who had been exposed to COVID-19, were actively infected with it, or had recovered from it provided the deeply sampled blood TCRbeta repertoires that made up the dataset. Summary of the overall study and its limitations: The amount of clinical and demographic metadata varied by source and participant and was provided uncurated.

As for this clone: Its antigen has not been determined. No base quality information exists; no much larger clone differs at one position.

V lost 2 bases and J lost 1 base; the stretch between them is 5 bases long. From the cysteine up to the phenylalanine, the CDR3 has a length of 13 residues. Kept here is only the CDR3 DNA, which spans 39 bases and is read in frame from base 1. The germline V gene encodes CDR1 SGHVS and CDR2 FQNEAQ. Whole blood was collected in K2EDTA tubes by collaborating institutions according to the institutions' own protocols. For TCRbeta analysis, collaborators shipped samples in one of three forms: frozen whole blood, isolated PBMCs, or DNA extracted from either of those sample types. The immunoSEQ Assay, a bias-controlled multiplex PCR, was used to amplify TCRbeta CDR3 regions from genomic DNA. As for the authors' bioinformatics: The number of nucleated cells in each sample was estimated by amplification of reference gene primers within the assay. To quantify the absolute abundance of each unique TCRbeta CDR3 rearrangement, sequence reads were collapsed and filtered. For each sample, productive Simpson clonality was calculated as the square root of Simpson's diversity index across productive rearrangements. In TCRdb, the immuneACCESS table is reduced to in-frame sequences with V and J assigned. These tables do not hold every clone; where another copy was compared, an unresolved V gene accounts for under half, and the others remain unexplained. D and trimming were read from the DNA, whereas the V and J calls and clone size are those reported in that table. The sample table lists a few hundred thousand clones, over 70% of them with a count of one. Approximately 6.6% of the sample rests with the top ten.

Recombination joined TRBV7-8 with TRBJ2-5; the D segment cannot be called with confidence. The sequencing sample was made of peripheral blood. This clonotype was obtained from a woman in her seventies with acute or convalescent COVID-19. The CDR3 in this case is CASSLPSQETQYF. In nucleotides, the sequence is TGTGCCAGCAGCTTACCTAGCCAAGAGACCCAGTACTTC.